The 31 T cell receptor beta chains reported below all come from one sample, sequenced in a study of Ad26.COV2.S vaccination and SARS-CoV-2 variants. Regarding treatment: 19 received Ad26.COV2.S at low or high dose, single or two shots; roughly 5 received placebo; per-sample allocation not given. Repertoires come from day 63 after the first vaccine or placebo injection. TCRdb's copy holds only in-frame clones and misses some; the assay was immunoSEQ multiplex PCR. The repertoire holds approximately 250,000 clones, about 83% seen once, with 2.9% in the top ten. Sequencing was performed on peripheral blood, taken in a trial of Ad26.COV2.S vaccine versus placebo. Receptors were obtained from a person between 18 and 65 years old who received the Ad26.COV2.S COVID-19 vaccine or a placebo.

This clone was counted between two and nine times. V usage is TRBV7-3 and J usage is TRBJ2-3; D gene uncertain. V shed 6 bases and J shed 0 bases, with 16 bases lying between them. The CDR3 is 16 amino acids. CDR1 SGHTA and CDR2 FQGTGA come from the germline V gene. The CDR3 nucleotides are TGTGCCAGCAGTGTCTATGGGCGTAGAAGCACAGATACGCAGTATTTT. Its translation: CASSVYGRRSTDTQYF.

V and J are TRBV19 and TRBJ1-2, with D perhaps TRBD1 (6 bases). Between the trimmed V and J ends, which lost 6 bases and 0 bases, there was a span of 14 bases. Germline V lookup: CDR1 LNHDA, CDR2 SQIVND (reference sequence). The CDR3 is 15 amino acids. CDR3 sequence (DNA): TGTGCCAGTAGATCCCGGGACATAGCTAACTATGGCTACACCTTC. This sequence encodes CASRSRDIANYGYTF.

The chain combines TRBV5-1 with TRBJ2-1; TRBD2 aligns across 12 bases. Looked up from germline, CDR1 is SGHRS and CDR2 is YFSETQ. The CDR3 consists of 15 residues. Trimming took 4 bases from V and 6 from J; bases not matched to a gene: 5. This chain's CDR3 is CASSRLLAGGNEQFF. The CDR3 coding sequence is TGCGCCAGCAGCCGTTTACTAGCGGGAGGCAATGAGCAGTTCTTC.

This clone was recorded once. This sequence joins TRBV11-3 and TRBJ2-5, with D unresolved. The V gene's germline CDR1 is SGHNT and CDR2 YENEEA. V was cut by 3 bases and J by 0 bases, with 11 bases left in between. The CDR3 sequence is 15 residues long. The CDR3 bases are TGTGCCAGCAGCTTGGGTCGTAGGTACCAAGAGACCCAGTACTTC. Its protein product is CASSLGRRYQETQYF. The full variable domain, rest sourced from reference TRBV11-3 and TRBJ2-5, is EAGVVQSPRYKIIEKKQPVAFWCNPISGHNTLYWYLQNLGQGPELLIRYENEEAVDDSQLPKDRFSAERLKGVDSTLKIQPAELGDSAVYLCASSLGRRYQETQYFGPGTRLLVL.

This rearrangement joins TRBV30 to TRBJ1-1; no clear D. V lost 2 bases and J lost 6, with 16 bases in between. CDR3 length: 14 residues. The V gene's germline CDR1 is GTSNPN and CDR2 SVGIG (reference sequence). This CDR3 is CAWSPPRGIPEAFF. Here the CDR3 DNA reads TGTGCCTGGAGTCCCCCGCGGGGAATCCCTGAAGCTTTCTTT.

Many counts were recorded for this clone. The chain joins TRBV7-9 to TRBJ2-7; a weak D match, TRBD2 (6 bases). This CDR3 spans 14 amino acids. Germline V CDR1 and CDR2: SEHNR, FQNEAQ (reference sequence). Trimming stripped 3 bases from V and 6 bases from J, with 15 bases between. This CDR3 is CASSFAGSNPEQYV. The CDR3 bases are TGTGCCAGCAGCTTTGCCGGGAGTAATCCCGAGCAGTACGTC.

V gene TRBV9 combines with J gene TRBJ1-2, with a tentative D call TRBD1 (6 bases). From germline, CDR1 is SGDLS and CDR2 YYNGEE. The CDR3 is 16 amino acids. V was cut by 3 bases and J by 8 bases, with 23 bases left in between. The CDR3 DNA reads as TGTGCCAGCAGCGCAGTATTCGGACAGTCTCCGTGCGGCTACACCTTC. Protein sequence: CASSAVFGQSPCGYTF.

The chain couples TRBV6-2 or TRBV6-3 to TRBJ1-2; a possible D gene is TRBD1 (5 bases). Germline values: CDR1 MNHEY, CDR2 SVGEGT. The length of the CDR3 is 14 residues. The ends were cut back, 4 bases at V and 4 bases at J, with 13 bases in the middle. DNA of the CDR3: TGTGCCAGCAGTTTCCCAATCGACAGCTATGGCTACACCTTC. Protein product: CASSFPIDSYGYTF.

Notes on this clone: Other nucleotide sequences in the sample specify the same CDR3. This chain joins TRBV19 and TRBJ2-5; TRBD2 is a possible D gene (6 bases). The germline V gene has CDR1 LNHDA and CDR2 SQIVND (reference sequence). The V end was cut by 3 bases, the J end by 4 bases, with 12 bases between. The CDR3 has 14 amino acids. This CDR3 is CASSIAGKAETQYF. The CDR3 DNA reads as TGTGCCAGTAGTATTGCGGGGAAAGCAGAGACCCAGTACTTC.

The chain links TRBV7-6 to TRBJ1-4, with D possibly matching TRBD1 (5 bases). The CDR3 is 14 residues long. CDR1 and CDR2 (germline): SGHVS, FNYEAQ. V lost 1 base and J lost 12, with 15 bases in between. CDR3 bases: TGTGCCAGCAGCTTAGAGGCAGGGCCCCCGCAACTGTTTTTT. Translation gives CASSLEAGPPQLFF.

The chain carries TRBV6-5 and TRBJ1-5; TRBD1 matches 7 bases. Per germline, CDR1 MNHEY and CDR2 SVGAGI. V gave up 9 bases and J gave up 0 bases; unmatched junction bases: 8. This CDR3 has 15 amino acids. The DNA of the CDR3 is TGTGCCAGTCGGACAGGCGACTATAGCAATCAGCCCCAGCATTTT. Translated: CASRTGDYSNQPQHF.

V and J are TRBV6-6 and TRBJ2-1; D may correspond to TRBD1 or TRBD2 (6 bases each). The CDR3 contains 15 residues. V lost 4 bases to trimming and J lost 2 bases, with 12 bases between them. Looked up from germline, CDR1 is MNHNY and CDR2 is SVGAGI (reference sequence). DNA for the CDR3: TGTGCCAGCAGTTTTGGGGGGCGGGCCTACAATGAGCAGTTCTTC. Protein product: CASSFGGRAYNEQFF.

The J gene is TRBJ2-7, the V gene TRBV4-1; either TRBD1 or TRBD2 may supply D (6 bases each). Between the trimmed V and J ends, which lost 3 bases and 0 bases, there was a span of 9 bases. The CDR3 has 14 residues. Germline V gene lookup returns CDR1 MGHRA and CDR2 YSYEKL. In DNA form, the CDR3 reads TGCGCCAGCAGCCAGGGGGGCAGCTCCTACGAGCAGTACTTC. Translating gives CASSQGGSSYEQYF.

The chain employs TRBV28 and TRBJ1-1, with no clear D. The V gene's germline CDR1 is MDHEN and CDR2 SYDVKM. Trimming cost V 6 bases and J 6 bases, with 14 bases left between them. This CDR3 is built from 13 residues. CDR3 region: CASRNTLVAEAFF. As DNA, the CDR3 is TGTGCCAGCAGGAACACCTTAGTAGCTGAAGCTTTCTTT.

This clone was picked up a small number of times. CDR3 DNA: TGTGCCAGCAGCTTACAGGGTTCAGATACGCAGTATTTT. It codes for CASSLQGSDTQYF. This chain joins TRBV7-6 and TRBJ2-3; D is possibly TRBD1 (5 bases). This CDR3 region has 13 residues. Germline CDR1 and CDR2: SGHVS and FNYEAQ. V was cut by 2 bases and J by 4 bases, with 7 bases left in between. The full variable domain, in which reference TRBV7-6 and TRBJ2-3 provide the parts outside the CDR3, is GAGVSQSPRYKVTKRGQDVALRCDPISGHVSLYWYRQALGQGPEFLTYFNYEAQQDKSGLPNDRFSAERPEGSISTLTIQRTEQRDSAMYRCASSLQGSDTQYFGPGTRLTVL.

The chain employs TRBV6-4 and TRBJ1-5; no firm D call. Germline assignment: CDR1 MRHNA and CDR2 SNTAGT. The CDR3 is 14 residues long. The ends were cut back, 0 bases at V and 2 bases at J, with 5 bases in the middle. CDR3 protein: CASSDSHGNQPQHF. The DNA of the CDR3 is TGTGCCAGCAGTGACTCGCACGGCAATCAGCCCCAGCATTTT.

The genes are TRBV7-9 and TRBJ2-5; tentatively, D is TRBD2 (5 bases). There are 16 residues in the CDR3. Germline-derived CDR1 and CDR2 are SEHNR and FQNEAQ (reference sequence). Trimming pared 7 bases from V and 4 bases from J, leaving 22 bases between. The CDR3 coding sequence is TGTGCCAGCAATAAACCGGGAACCCGCCGGGCAGAGACCCAGTACTTC. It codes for CASNKPGTRRAETQYF.

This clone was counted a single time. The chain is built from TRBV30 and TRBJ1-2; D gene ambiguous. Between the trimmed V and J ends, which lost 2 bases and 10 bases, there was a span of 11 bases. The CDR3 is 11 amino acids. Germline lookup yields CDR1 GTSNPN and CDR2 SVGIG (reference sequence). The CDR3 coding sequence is TGTGCCTGGAGTACGGGATCCCTCTACACCTTC. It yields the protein CAWSTGSLYTF.

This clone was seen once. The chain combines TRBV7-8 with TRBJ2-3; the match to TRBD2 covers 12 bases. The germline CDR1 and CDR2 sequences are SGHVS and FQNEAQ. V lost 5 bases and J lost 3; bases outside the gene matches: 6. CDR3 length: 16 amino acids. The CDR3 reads CASSGLAGRRTDTQYF. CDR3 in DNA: TGTGCCAGCAGCGGACTAGCGGGGCGTAGGACAGATACGCAGTATTTT.

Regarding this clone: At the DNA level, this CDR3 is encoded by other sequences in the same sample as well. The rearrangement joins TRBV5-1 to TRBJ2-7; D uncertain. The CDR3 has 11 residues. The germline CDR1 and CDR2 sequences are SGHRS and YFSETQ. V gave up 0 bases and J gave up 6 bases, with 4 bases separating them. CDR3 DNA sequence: TGCGCCAGCAGCTTGGGAGGCGAGCAGTACTTC. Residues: CASSLGGEQYF.

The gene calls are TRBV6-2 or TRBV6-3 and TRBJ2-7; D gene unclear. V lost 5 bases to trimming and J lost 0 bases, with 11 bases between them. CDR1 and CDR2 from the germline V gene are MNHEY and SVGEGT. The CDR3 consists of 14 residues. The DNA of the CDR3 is TGTGCCAGCAGTCGAGATATAAGCTCCTACGAGCAGTACTTC. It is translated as CASSRDISSYEQYF.

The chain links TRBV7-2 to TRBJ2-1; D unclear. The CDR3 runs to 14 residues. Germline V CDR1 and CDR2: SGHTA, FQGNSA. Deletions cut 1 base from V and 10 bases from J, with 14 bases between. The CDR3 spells CASSLDLQSQEQFF. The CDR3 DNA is TGTGCCAGCAGCTTAGACCTTCAATCACAGGAGCAGTTCTTC.

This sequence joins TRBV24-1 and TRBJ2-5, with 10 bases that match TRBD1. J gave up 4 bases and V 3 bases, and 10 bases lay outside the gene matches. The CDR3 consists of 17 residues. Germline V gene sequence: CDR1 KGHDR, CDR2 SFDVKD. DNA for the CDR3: TGTGCCACCAGTGATGCGGCCGGGACAGGGGACGGAGAGACCCAGTACTTC. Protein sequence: CATSDAAGTGDGETQYF.

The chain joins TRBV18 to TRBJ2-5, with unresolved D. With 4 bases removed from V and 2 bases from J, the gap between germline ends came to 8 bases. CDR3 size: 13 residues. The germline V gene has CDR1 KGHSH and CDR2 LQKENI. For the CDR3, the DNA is TGTGCCAGCTCACGCGAAGTTCAAGAGACCCAGTACTTC. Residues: CASSREVQETQYF.

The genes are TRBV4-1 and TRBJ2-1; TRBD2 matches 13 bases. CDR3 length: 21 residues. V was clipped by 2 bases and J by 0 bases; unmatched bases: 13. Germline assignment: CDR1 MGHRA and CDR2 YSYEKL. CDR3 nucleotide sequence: TGCGCCAGCAGCCAATCCTCCGGGACTAGCGGGAAAAAAGGCTCCTACAATGAGCAGTTCTTC. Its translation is CASSQSSGTSGKKGSYNEQFF.

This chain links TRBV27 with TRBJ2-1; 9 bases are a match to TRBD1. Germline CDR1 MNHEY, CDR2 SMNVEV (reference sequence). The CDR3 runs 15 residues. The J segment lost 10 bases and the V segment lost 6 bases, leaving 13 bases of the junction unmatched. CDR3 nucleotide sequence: TGTGCCAGCAGACCGTCAGGGGGACAGGGTGGGGAGCAGTTCTTC. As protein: CASRPSGGQGGEQFF.

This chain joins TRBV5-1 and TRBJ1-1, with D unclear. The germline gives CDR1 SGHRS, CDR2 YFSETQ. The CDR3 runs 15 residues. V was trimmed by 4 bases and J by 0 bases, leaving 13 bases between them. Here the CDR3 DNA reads TGCGCCAGCAGCGCCGGCGGCCAGCTGAACACTGAAGCTTTCTTT. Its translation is CASSAGGQLNTEAFF.

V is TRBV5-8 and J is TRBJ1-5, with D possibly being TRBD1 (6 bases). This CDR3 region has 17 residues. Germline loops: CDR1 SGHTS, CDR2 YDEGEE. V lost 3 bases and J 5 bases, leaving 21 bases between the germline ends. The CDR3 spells CASSYNSGHRRDQPQHF. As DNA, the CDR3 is TGTGCCAGCAGCTATAATTCGGGACACCGTAGAGATCAGCCCCAGCATTTT.

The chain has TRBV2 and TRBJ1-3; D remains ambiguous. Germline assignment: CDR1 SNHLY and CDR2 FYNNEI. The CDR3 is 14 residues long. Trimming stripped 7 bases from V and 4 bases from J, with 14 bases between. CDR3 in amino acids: CASTGLPEGNTIYF. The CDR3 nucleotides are TGTGCCAGCACCGGTTTACCCGAGGGAAACACCATATATTTT.

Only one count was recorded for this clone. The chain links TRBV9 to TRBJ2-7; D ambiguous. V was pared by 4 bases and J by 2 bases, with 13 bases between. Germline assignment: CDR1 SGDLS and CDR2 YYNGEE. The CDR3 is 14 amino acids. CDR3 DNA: TGTGCCAGCAGCCCCCTCGGGCGGACCTACGAGCAGTACTTC. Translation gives CASSPLGRTYEQYF.

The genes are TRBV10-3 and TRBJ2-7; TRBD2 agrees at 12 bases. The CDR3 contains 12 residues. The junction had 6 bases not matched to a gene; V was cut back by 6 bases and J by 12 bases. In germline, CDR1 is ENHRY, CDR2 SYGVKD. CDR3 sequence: CAISPTSGSLYV. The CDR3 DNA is TGTGCCATCAGCCCGACTAGCGGGAGCCTGTACGTC.